This paragraph covers one T cell receptor (beta chain) sequence. There are 13 residues in the CDR3. Trimming took 3 bases from V and 6 from J; bases not matched to a gene: 5. The germline CDR1 and CDR2 sequences are MNHEY and SMNVEV (reference sequence). The sample originates from a study of OX40 agonist ivuxolimab in advanced cancers. The overall study: The diagnoses of dose-escalation patients were hepatocellular carcinoma, melanoma, renal cell or head and neck cancer.

Clones were sequenced by immunoSEQ multiplex PCR, and TCRdb holds only the in-frame ones, with some missing. The table lists around 50,000 clones, 85% to 90% of them singletons. The gene calls are TRBV27 and TRBJ2-7; 7 bases match TRBD2. Source: CD4+ or CD8+ T cells sorted from blood, taken in a trial of the OX40 agonist ivuxolimab. The TCR sequence derives from an adult with an advanced solid tumor such as melanoma, head and neck, liver or kidney cancer. The CDR3 DNA reads as TGTGCCAGCAGTTTGGCCAGGGAGGGCGAGCAGTACTTC. Translated: CASSLAREGEQYF.